The 19 T cell receptor beta chains in this list originate from one sample, sequenced in a study of regulatory T cells in long-lasting Graves disease. HTBI primers from iRepertoire and Arm-PCR of CDR3 regions yielded the TCR beta libraries. A single record per CDR3 protein comes from TCRdb applying MiXCR to the multiplex PCR reads. Here the sample spans 500,000 or so distinct CDR3 sequences, about 16% being singletons. Time point given: newly diagnosed GD, antithyroid drugs for less than 3 months. The TCR library was made from RNA extracted from PBMCs. These data were likewise used in another study, on T cells in Graves' hyperthyroidism and ophthalmopathy.

The source was peripheral blood mononuclear cells (PBMCs), collected at new diagnosis, from a patient treated with antithyroid drugs. All receptors come from a man between 35 and 55 years old with Graves disease.

The V gene is TRBV19, the J gene TRBJ2-1; D remains unclear. V was clipped by 0 bases and J by 3 bases, with 9 bases between them. Germline lookup yields CDR1 LNHDA and CDR2 SQIVND (reference sequence). This CDR3 region has 15 residues. This CDR3 is CASSIDQLLYNEQFF. CDR3 nucleotides: TGTGCCAGTAGTATAGACCAGCTCCTCTACAATGAGCAGTTCTTC.

The CDR3 protein is CATSRGGSETQYF. DNA of the CDR3: TGTGCCACCAGCAGAGGAGGTTCCGAGACCCAGTACTTC. The chain links TRBV15 to TRBJ2-5; the D is unclear. The V and J ends lost 1 base and 5 bases respectively, with 8 bases between them. This CDR3 region has 13 residues. Germline-derived CDR1 and CDR2 are LNHNV and YYDKDF (reference sequence).

The rearrangement joins TRBV3-1 to TRBJ2-7, with TRBD1 as a possible D gene (5 bases). Trimming shortened V by 1 base and J by 3 bases, and 13 bases separated the two germline ends. In germline, CDR1 is LGHDT, CDR2 YNNKEL (reference sequence). This CDR3 comprises 15 residues. CDR3 DNA sequence: TGTGCCAGCAGCCAAGGACTCACAGGTTACTACGAGCAGTACTTC. It yields the protein CASSQGLTGYYEQYF.

This clonotype was counted only a few times. This chain connects TRBV5-1 to TRBJ2-7; D call uncertain. Germline CDR1 reads SGHRS; CDR2 reads YFSETQ. The CDR3 is made up of 16 amino acids. Trimming shortened V by 4 bases and J by 2 bases, and 19 bases separated the two germline ends. The DNA of the CDR3 is TGCGCCAGCAGCGTGGGGTACGGAACAGTTACCTACGAGCAGTACTTC. Translating gives CASSVGYGTVTYEQYF.

The chain recombines TRBV9 with TRBJ2-5; TRBD2 aligns across 11 bases. CDR1 SGDLS and CDR2 YYNGEE come from the germline V gene. The V segment lost 3 bases and the J segment 5 bases; nucleotides outside the gene matches: 9. The CDR3 consists of 16 residues. The CDR3 DNA sequence: TGTGCCAGCAGCGCGATAGCGGGAGGGCCCAGGGAGACCCAGTACTTC. Its translation: CASSAIAGGPRETQYF.

This clonotype was detected a few times. The chain is built from TRBV12-5 and TRBJ1-1, with D hard to call. This CDR3 has 12 amino acids. V dropped 4 bases and J dropped 8 bases, with 11 bases sitting between them. Germline V CDR1 and CDR2: LGHNT, FRNRAP. The CDR3 loop reads CASGSWYPEAFF. CDR3 DNA sequence: TGTGCTAGTGGTTCTTGGTATCCCGAAGCTTTCTTT.

This clonotype was observed many times. V and J are TRBV14 and TRBJ2-2; 9 bases are a match to TRBD2. Germline-derived CDR1 and CDR2 are SGHDN and FVKESK. The V segment lost 2 bases and the J segment 2 bases; nucleotides outside the gene matches: 3. The CDR3 extends over 16 amino acids. The CDR3 DNA reads as TGTGCCAGCAGCCAACGGACTAGCGTAAACACCGGGGAGCTGTTTTTT. Translation: CASSQRTSVNTGELFF.

Concerning this clonotype: The junction departs from germline at one end; a sequencing error may be responsible. The chain couples TRBV11-2 to TRBJ2-3; 9 bases are a match to TRBD1. The CDR3 has 17 residues. In germline, CDR1 is SGHAT, CDR2 FQNNGV. The CDR3: CASSLDRGPSSTDTQYF. CDR3 coding DNA: TGTGCCAGCAGCTTGGACAGGGGTCCCTCTAGCACAGATACGCAGTACTTT.

This clonotype came up many times. The chain recombines TRBV30 with TRBJ2-3; D remains ambiguous. Trimming took 2 bases from V and 0 from J, leaving 12 bases between them. This CDR3 is built from 15 residues. Looked up from germline, CDR1 is GTSNPN and CDR2 is SVGIG (reference sequence). The CDR3 DNA reads TGTGCCTGGAGTCAACACGTCCCTAGCACAGATACGCAGTATTTT. Its translation is CAWSQHVPSTDTQYF.

This clonotype was counted many times. The chain joins TRBV12-3 or TRBV12-4 to TRBJ2-1, with D uncertain. This CDR3 is built from 14 residues. Trimming left V 0 bases short and J 7 bases short, with 10 bases between. The CDR3 region is CASSLAGPLNEQFF. The DNA for the CDR3 is TGTGCCAGCAGTTTAGCAGGACCACTTAATGAGCAGTTCTTC.

This clonotype was seen a handful of times. A much larger clone lies one base from this, so it may be a read error. This chain links TRBV6-1 with TRBJ2-1; D is unresolved. The germline V gene has CDR1 MNHNS and CDR2 SASEGT. The CDR3 is 15 residues long. The CDR3 sequence: CASSADPTRANERFF. As DNA, the CDR3 is TGTGCCAGCAGTGCAGACCCGACGCGAGCCAATGAGCGGTTCTTC.

The rearrangement joins TRBV29-1 to TRBJ1-3; D is ambiguous. Germline-derived CDR1 and CDR2 are SQVTM and ANQGSEA. The CDR3 totals 14 residues. Trimming pared 7 bases from V and 3 bases from J, leaving 16 bases between. As DNA, the CDR3 is TGCAGCGCTGACGGGGAAGATGGTGGAAACACCATATATTTT. Its translation is CSADGEDGGNTIYF. Complete variable domain (other parts from reference TRBV29-1 and TRBJ1-3): SAVISQKPSRDICQRGTSLTIQCQVDSQVTMMFWYRQQPGQSLTLIATANQGSEATYESGFVIDKFPISRPNLTFSTLTVSNMSPEDSSIYLCSADGEDGGNTIYFGEGSWLTVV.

This clonotype was seen many times. This sequence joins TRBV11-2 and TRBJ2-5, with 14 bases fitting TRBD2. The CDR3 consists of 17 residues. Germline loops: CDR1 SGHAT, CDR2 FQNNGV. V lost 6 bases to trimming and J lost 3 bases; unmatched junction nucleotides: 9. The CDR3 DNA reads as TGTGCCAGCAGTCCCGGGACTAGCGGGAGATCTGAAGAGACCCAGTACTTC. Translated, it gives CASSPGTSGRSEETQYF.

This clonotype was seen ten or more times. V usage is TRBV5-1 and J usage is TRBJ2-1; D possibly matches TRBD1 or TRBD2 (6 bases each). CDR1 SGHRS and CDR2 YFSETQ come from the germline V gene. The CDR3 extends over 14 amino acids. V lost 0 bases and J 11 bases, leaving 15 bases between the germline ends. CDR3 protein: CASSLEGGGIQQFF. Written as DNA, the CDR3 is TGCGCCAGCAGCTTGGAGGGGGGAGGCATCCAGCAGTTCTTC. The variable domain in full, completed from reference TRBV5-1 and TRBJ2-1, reads KAGVTQTPRYLIKTRGQQVTLSCSPISGHRSVSWYQQTPGQGLQFLFEYFSETQRNKGNFPGRFSGRQFSNSRSEMNVSTLELGDSALYLCASSLEGGGIQQFFGPGTRLTVL.

The rearrangement links TRBV7-8 to TRBJ1-4, with D perhaps matching TRBD1 (5 bases). The CDR3 consists of 15 residues. Per the germline V gene, CDR1 is SGHVS and CDR2 is FQNEAQ. The V end was cut by 6 bases, the J end by 3 bases, with 14 bases between. The CDR3 sequence is CASRQTGTSNEKLFF. The DNA for the CDR3 is TGTGCCAGCAGGCAGACCGGGACGTCTAATGAAAAACTGTTTTTT.

This chain links TRBV28 with TRBJ2-7; 10 bases are shared with TRBD2. Per germline, CDR1 MDHEN and CDR2 SYDVKM. CDR3 length: 13 amino acids. V lost 7 bases to trimming and J lost 7 bases; unmatched junction nucleotides: 7. The CDR3 DNA is TGTGCCAGCAAGCCTAGCGGGAGAAGAGAGCAGTACTTC. This encodes CASKPSGRREQYF.

This clonotype was counted at least ten times. V usage is TRBV27 and J usage is TRBJ2-3; 10 bases align to TRBD2. The CDR3 extends over 17 amino acids. J lost 2 bases, V lost 5 bases, and 10 bases had no gene match. CDR1 and CDR2 (germline): MNHEY, SMNVEV (reference sequence). As DNA, the CDR3 is TGTGCCAGCAGTCCTCCTAGGACTAGCGGAGCCACAGATACGCAGTATTTT. It encodes CASSPPRTSGATDTQYF.

The chain joins TRBV7-9 to TRBJ2-5; D is undetermined. The CDR3 loop spans 15 amino acids. From germline, CDR1 is SEHNR and CDR2 FQNEAQ (reference sequence). V lost 2 bases to trimming and J lost 3 bases, with 13 bases between them. The DNA of the CDR3 is TGTGCCAGCAGCTTATCTGCACACTCGAAAGAGACCCAGTACTTC. Its translation is CASSLSAHSKETQYF.

The chain is built from TRBV3-1 and TRBJ2-1; D might be TRBD1 (5 bases). From germline, CDR1 is LGHDT and CDR2 YNNKEL (reference sequence). The germline V and J ends were trimmed by 1 base and 5 bases, with 9 bases remaining between them. There are 14 residues in the CDR3. The CDR3 here is CASSQGVRDNEQFF. The CDR3 nucleotides read TGTGCCAGCAGCCAAGGTGTCAGGGACAATGAGCAGTTCTTC.